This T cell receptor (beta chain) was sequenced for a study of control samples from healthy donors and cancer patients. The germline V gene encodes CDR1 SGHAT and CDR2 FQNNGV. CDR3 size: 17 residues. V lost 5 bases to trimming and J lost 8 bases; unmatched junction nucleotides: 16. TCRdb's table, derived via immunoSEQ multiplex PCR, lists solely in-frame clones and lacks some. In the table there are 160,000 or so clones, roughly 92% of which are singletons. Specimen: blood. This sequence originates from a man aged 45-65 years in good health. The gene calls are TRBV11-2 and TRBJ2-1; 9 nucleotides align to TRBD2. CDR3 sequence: CASSPRIAGVPEDEQFF. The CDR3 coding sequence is TGTGCCAGCAGCCCTCGAATAGCGGGAGTTCCCGAAGATGAGCAGTTCTTC.